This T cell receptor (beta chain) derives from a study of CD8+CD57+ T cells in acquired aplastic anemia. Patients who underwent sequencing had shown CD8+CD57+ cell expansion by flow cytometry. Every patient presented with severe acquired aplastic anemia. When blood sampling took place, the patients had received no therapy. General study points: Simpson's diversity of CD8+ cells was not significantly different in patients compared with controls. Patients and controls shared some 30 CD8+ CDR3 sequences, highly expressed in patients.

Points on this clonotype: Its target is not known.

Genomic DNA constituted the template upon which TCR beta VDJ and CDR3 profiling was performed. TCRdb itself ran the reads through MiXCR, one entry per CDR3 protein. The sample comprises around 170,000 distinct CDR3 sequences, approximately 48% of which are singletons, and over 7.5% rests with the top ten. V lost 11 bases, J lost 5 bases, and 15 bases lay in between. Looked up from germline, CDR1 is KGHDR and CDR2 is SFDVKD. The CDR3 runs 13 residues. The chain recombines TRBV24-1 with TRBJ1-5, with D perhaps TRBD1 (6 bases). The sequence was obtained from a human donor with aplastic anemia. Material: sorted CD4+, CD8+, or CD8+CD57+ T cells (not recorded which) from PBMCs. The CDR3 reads CASSPQGHQPQHF. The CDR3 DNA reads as TGTGCCAGCAGCCCCCAGGGGCATCAGCCCCAGCATTTT.